The clone carrying this T cell receptor beta chain was picked up one time. What it binds is not known. How the authors handled the data: Pooled conventional T cells gave roughly 99,000 patient and 130,000 to 150,000 donor TCRbeta sequences. Using immunoSEQ multiplex PCR, the repertoire was profiled, and TCRdb retains in-frame clones only, with some absent. The D gene and trimming were derived from the DNA, and the V and J assignments and clone size from that table. The sample has 20,000 to 25,000 clones; around 97% are singletons. Conventional CD4 T cells were sorted as CD4+CD127+ cells. This entry comes from a study of B cell selection in AIRE deficiency. Points from the study as a whole: Roughly 29% of healthy-shared Treg TCRbeta sequences appeared in patient Tconv cells. AIRE-deficient Tconv and Treg repertoires matched healthy donors in TCRBV, CDR3 length, diversity.

Germline CDR1 LNHNV, CDR2 YYDKDF (reference sequence). The CDR3 runs 15 residues. V dropped 0 bases and J dropped 7 bases, with 16 bases sitting between them. The sequencing sample was made of conventional CD4+ T cells sorted from PBMCs. The chain joins TRBV15 to TRBJ2-7; the D gene is possibly TRBD2 (6 bases). This clonotype was sampled from a human donor with AIRE deficiency. CDR3 loop: CATSRDTGRGWEQYF. The DNA of the CDR3 is TGTGCCACCAGCAGAGATACCGGACGGGGGTGGGAGCAGTACTTC.